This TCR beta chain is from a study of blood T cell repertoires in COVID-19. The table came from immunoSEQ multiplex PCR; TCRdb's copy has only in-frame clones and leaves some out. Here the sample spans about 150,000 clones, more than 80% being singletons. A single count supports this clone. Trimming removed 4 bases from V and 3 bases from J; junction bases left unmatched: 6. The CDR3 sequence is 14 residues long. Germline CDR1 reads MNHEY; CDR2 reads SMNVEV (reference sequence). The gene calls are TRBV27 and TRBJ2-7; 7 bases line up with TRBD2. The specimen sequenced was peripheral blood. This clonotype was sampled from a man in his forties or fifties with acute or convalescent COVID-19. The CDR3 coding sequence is TGTGCCAGCAGTTGGGCTAGCGGATTCTACGAGCAGTACTTC. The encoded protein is CASSWASGFYEQYF.